Below, 5 T cell receptor beta chains from the same sample are listed, as sequenced in a study of blood T cells in healthy people across ages. For the second PCR, which ran for about 7 to 11 cycles, a sample-barcoded 5' primer and a J-beta primer mix were used. TCRdb recomputed calls from the 5' RACE reads with MiXCR, one row per CDR3 protein. Here the sample spans around 820,000 distinct CDR3 sequences, just under 25% being singletons. The sample also formed part of further work on T cells of mothers and their children.

Sequencing was performed on blood. The receptors stem from a boy aged 5-17 years in good health.

Only a few counts were recorded for this clonotype. The genes are TRBV7-9 and TRBJ2-5; D may be TRBD1 (5 bases). CDR3 length: 15 amino acids. V was shortened by 2 bases and J by 2 bases, with 12 bases between the two germline ends. CDR1 SEHNR and CDR2 FQNEAQ come from the germline V gene (reference sequence). The CDR3 DNA is TGTGCCAGCAGCTTAAAATTGGGGCTACAAGAGACCCAGTACTTC. Encoded protein: CASSLKLGLQETQYF.

This clonotype appeared a few times. CDR3 in DNA: TGTGCCAGCAGCCCGACAGGGGGGTTAGAAGGCTACACCTTC. This codes for CASSPTGGLEGYTF. V usage is TRBV28 and J usage is TRBJ1-2, with 9 bases fitting TRBD1. The V gene's germline CDR1 is MDHEN and CDR2 SYDVKM. J was trimmed by 8 bases and V by 6 bases; bases with no gene match: 10. CDR3 size: 14 residues.

This clonotype was counted only a few times. The chain employs TRBV2 and TRBJ2-3; D not resolved. The CDR3 has 11 amino acids. V was trimmed by 8 bases and J by 4 bases, leaving 7 bases between them. Germline V gives CDR1 SNHLY, CDR2 FYNNEI. The CDR3 loop is CASRYSDTQYF. CDR3 DNA: TGTGCCAGCCGGTATTCAGATACGCAGTATTTT.

This clonotype has only a few counts. The junction departs from germline at one end; a sequencing error may be responsible. The chain couples TRBV28 to TRBJ2-4; 8 bases align to TRBD2. This CDR3 region has 16 residues. The germline V gene encodes CDR1 MDHEN and CDR2 SYDVKM. The CDR3 sequence is CASRERERIAKSIQYF. CDR3 in DNA: TGTGCCAGCAGGGAGCGGGAGCGAATAGCCAAAAGCATTCAGTACTTC.

The chain couples TRBV12-3 or TRBV12-4 to TRBJ1-3; D remains unclear. This CDR3 is built from 14 residues. Trimming removed 3 bases at V and 0 bases at J, with 6 bases between. CDR3 DNA: TGTGCCAGCAGTTTCCGGAGCTCTGGAAACACCATATATTTT. Its protein product is CASSFRSSGNTIYF.